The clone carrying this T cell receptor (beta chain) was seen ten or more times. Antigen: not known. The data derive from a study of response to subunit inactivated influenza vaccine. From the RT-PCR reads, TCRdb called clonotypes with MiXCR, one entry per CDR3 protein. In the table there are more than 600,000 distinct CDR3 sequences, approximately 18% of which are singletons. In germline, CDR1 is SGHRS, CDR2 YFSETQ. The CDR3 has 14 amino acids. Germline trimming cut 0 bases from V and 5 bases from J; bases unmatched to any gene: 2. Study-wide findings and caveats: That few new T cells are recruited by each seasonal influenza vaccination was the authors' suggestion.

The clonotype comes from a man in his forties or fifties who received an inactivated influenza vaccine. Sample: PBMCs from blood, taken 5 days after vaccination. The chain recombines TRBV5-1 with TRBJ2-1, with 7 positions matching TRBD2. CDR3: CASSLGLAHNEQFF. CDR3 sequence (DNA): TGCGCCAGCAGCTTGGGACTAGCACACAATGAGCAGTTCTTC. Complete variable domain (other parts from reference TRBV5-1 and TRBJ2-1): KAGVTQTPRYLIKTRGQQVTLSCSPISGHRSVSWYQQTPGQGLQFLFEYFSETQRNKGNFPGRFSGRQFSNSRSEMNVSTLELGDSALYLCASSLGLAHNEQFFGPGTRLTVL.